The T cell receptor (beta chain) under discussion was sequenced for a study of CD8+ T cells in alopecia areata listed by TCRdb under 2018. Background for the entire study: Treated patients were enrolled in an open-label pilot trial of oral tofacitinib, 5 to 10 mg twice daily, for moderate-to-severe alopecia areata. Tofacitinib was administered for 6 to 18 months, and 6 months of follow-up off drug were then conducted to assess delayed response and recurrence. For the treated patients, the SALT score, which quantifies what percentage of scalp surface area is affected, served as the measure of disease severity. To study T cell clonal expansion in alopecia areata, the researchers applied high-throughput TCRbeta sequencing to both the C3H/HeJ mouse model and human patients. Scalp tissue and sorted CD4+ and CD8+ peripheral blood T cells from patchy and totalis/universalis alopecia areata patients and from healthy controls were covered by human TCRbeta sequencing. Tofacitinib-treated patients had biopsies at baseline and at 4 and 24 weeks of treatment, with a later scalp biopsy in several patients. Scalp clonality was compared across normal scalp (n=4), patchy alopecia areata scalp (n=8), and alopecia totalis/universalis scalp (n=8). RNA came from the PAXgene miRNA kit for fixed scalp, the miRNeasy kit for PBMCs, and the RNeasy kit for mouse skin. immunoSEQ multiplex PCR using 35 Vbeta forward primers and 13 Jbeta reverse primers was used to amplify TCRbeta CDR3 regions.

This clone was picked up a small number of times. Its antigen specificity is not known. Per-nucleotide qualities are absent, and no much larger clonotype sits a single base away. Overall study results and their limits: Unlike mouse skin, which is dominated by gammadelta T cells, normal human skin has resident alphabeta T cells that are also sequenced, and this complicates analysis of the scalp TCR repertoire. Shared TCR sequences between patients were less evident than in mice, which may be partly attributable to HLA diversity in the patient population. Tofacitinib significantly decreased scalp clonality and the number of expanded CD8+ clones among the top 100 scalp clones. Because the treated cohort was small and included a single nonresponder, larger studies are needed to assess links between baseline CD8+ expansion and response. Lesional scalp, especially in alopecia totalis/universalis, showed higher clonality and more expanded CD8+ clones than normal scalp, suggesting antigenic drive. Many expanded lesional clones were found to persist in scalp and blood during tofacitinib treatment, and relapse after treatment cessation may be partly explained by this persistence.

The CDR3 sequence holds 16 residues, the cysteine and phenylalanine included. The CDR3 DNA has 48 bases and is translated from base 1. V loses 0 bases of germline sequence and J loses 2 bases, and the interval between the two ends is 13 bases. Based on the germline V gene, the CDR1 and CDR2 sequences are MGHRA and YSYEKL. The library was generated by the immunoSEQ multiplex PCR assay. To provide template for TCR sequencing, every sample had RNA extracted and reverse transcribed into cDNA. First-strand cDNA was synthesized with SuperScript III using a 2:1 mix of oligo-dT and random hexamers. A synthetic immune receptor repertoire was used to measure amplification bias, and any remaining bias was corrected computationally. In the original analysis: Raw reads were preprocessed to remove errors, and CDR3 was defined by IMGT conventions from the conserved cysteine to phenylalanine. Clonality was computed as 1 minus the Shannon entropy, with the entropy normalized by log2 of the number of productive unique TCRs. CD4 or CD8 identity of scalp clones was inferred by cross-referencing scalp TCRbeta sequences with sorted blood CD4 and CD8 repertoires. TCRdb mirrors the immuneACCESS table, restricted to in-frame sequences. Some clones are absent from its copies; in checked studies, under half trace to an unresolved V gene, and the reason for the others is unknown. That table gives V, J and clone size, and the DNA gave D and trimming. Present in this sample are tens of thousands of clones, around 30% of which were seen just once. The ten top clones hold more than 13% of the sample.

The time point label of this sample denotes: around 29 days on oral tofacitinib. In the paper's terms, the treatment or condition label means: oral pan-JAK inhibitor, 5-10 mg twice daily. Peripheral blood and lesional scalp punch biopsies were obtained from patients with alopecia areata. PBMCs were isolated by density centrifugation and stained for CD3, CD4 and CD8, after which CD4+ and CD8+ T cells were sorted on a FACSAria. The chain uses TRBV4-1 and TRBJ1-2; perhaps TRBD1 is the D gene, with 5 bases matching. The receptor comes from a human donor with alopecia areata. The specimen was CD8+ T cells sorted from blood, collected at week 4, from a patient treated with tofacitinib. The sequence in DNA is TGCGCCAGCAGCCAAGAGGATGGGACCGGGAACTATGGCTACACCTTC. Translated, this is CASSQEDGTGNYGYTF.